Presented here are 17 T cell receptor beta chains from one specimen sequenced in a study of shared clonotypes between healthy human individuals. Only in-frame clones appear in the TCRdb table, and some are missing; sequencing was by immunoSEQ multiplex PCR. In the table there are roughly 2.4 million clones, approximately 94% of which are singletons. Sequencing used naive CD4+ T cells sorted from blood. The sample's subset: CD45RA+ positively selected. Receptor source: a man in his late teens or twenties in good health.

The DNA for the CDR3 is TGTGCCAGCAGCTTAGGCCAGGGATGGGCCAACGTCCTGACTTTC. Its protein product is CASSLGQGWANVLTF. The chain couples TRBV13 to TRBJ2-6; the D gene is possibly TRBD1 (5 bases). The CDR3 runs to 15 residues. The germline CDR1 and CDR2 sequences are PRHDT and FYEKMQ (reference sequence). V was trimmed by 0 bases and J by 5 bases, leaving 8 bases between them.

This clone was seen only a few times. The chain carries TRBV19 and TRBJ2-4, with D unclear. The CDR3 extends over 14 amino acids. Trimming shortened V by 7 bases and J by 0 bases, and 10 bases separated the two germline ends. Germline lookup yields CDR1 LNHDA and CDR2 SQIVND (reference sequence). The CDR3: CASMDRGAKNIQYF. The CDR3 DNA follows: TGTGCCAGTATGGACCGAGGAGCCAAAAACATTCAGTACTTC.

The rearrangement links TRBV4-1 to TRBJ2-3; 9 bases agree with TRBD2. Germline loops: CDR1 MGHRA, CDR2 YSYEKL. The ends lost 3 bases at V and 3 bases at J; junction bases unmatched: 7. The length of the CDR3 is 16 residues. The CDR3 protein is CASSQQPGLATDTQYF. In DNA form, the CDR3 reads TGCGCCAGCAGCCAGCAACCGGGACTAGCTACAGATACGCAGTATTTT.

This clone occurred once. The V gene is TRBV5-1, the J gene TRBJ1-3, with D possibly being TRBD1 (6 bases). The CDR3 consists of 19 residues. Germline CDR1 and CDR2: SGHRS and YFSETQ. V lost 0 bases to trimming and J lost 0 bases, with 19 bases between them. CDR3 sequence (DNA): TGCGCCAGCAGCTTGGTCCCAGGGGCTTCCAGACTCTCTGGAAACACCATATATTTT. This gives the protein CASSLVPGASRLSGNTIYF.

The chain combines TRBV27 with TRBJ2-1; D is perhaps TRBD2 (6 bases). This CDR3 is 13 amino acids long. The germline V gene encodes CDR1 MNHEY and CDR2 SMNVEV (reference sequence). Trimming removed 2 bases at V and 7 bases at J, with 9 bases between. CDR3 nucleotides: TGTGCCAGCAGTTTAGTTGGACTAAATGAGCAGTTCTTC. Its translation is CASSLVGLNEQFF.

This rearrangement joins TRBV11-2 to TRBJ2-7, with TRBD1 identical over 9 bases. The germline gives CDR1 SGHAT, CDR2 FQNNGV. The CDR3 totals 15 residues. V lost 5 bases and J lost 3; bases outside the gene matches: 8. The CDR3 loop is CASSHIRTGDYEQYF. The CDR3 DNA is TGTGCCAGCAGCCATATTAGGACAGGGGACTACGAGCAGTACTTC.

This clone appeared a single time. The chain is built from TRBV7-9 and TRBJ1-6; D is perhaps TRBD1 (5 bases). This CDR3 has 15 amino acids. Germline V gene lookup returns CDR1 SEHNR and CDR2 FQNEAQ (reference sequence). V was clipped by 1 base and J by 8 bases, with 12 bases between them. CDR3 in amino acids: CASSLGQGKYSPLHF. The CDR3 bases are TGTGCCAGCAGCTTAGGCCAGGGAAAGTATTCACCCCTCCACTTT. The whole variable domain, filled in from reference TRBV7-9 and TRBJ1-6, reads DTGVSQNPRHKITKRGQNVTFRCDPISEHNRLYWYRQTLGQGPEFLTYFQNEAQLEKSRLLSDRFSAERPKGSFSTLEIQRTEQGDSAMYLCASSLGQGKYSPLHFGNGTRLTVT.

The rearrangement links TRBV7-2 to TRBJ1-1, with D perhaps TRBD1 (6 bases). CDR3 length: 16 amino acids. Germline loops: CDR1 SGHTA, CDR2 FQGNSA. V was clipped by 5 bases and J by 4 bases, with 20 bases between them. The CDR3 bases are TGTGCCAGCAGCCCCATGGCCCGGGGGGCAGGCACTGAAGCTTTCTTT. As protein: CASSPMARGAGTEAFF. Looking up the rest from reference TRBV7-2 and TRBJ1-1 gives the full variable domain: GAGVSQSPSNKVTEKGKDVELRCDPISGHTALYWYRQSLGQGLEFLIYFQGNSAPDKSGLPSDRFSAERTGGSVSTLTIQRTQQEDSAVYLCASSPMARGAGTEAFFGQGTRLTVV.

The V and J genes are TRBV6-5 and TRBJ2-1; D may be TRBD2 (7 bases). V gave up 8 bases and J gave up 7 bases, with 18 bases separating them. There are 14 residues in the CDR3. CDR1 is MNHEY and CDR2 is SVGAGI in the germline V gene. The CDR3 sequence: CASSRGGPTNEQFF. The CDR3 DNA is TGTGCCAGCTCGAGGGGGGGCCCCACAAATGAGCAGTTCTTC.

V is TRBV7-2 and J is TRBJ2-3, with 10 bases fitting TRBD2. Germline V gene lookup returns CDR1 SGHTA and CDR2 FQGNSA. J lost 3 bases, V lost 1 base, and 10 bases had no gene match. The CDR3 consists of 18 residues. DNA of the CDR3: TGTGCCAGCAGCTTAGTTCTAGCGGGAGTAGGGCAGACAGATACGCAGTATTTT. Its translation is CASSLVLAGVGQTDTQYF. The full variable domain, with the rest looked up from reference TRBV7-2 and TRBJ2-3, is GAGVSQSPSNKVTEKGKDVELRCDPISGHTALYWYRQSLGQGLEFLIYFQGNSAPDKSGLPSDRFSAERTGGSVSTLTIQRTQQEDSAVYLCASSLVLAGVGQTDTQYFGPGTRLTVL.

This chain links TRBV27 with TRBJ2-3; tentatively, D is TRBD2 (5 bases). Germline V gene lookup returns CDR1 MNHEY and CDR2 SMNVEV (reference sequence). The CDR3 totals 13 residues. Trimming took 9 bases from V and 5 from J, leaving 15 bases between them. The chain's CDR3 is CASRISAGDTQYF. The DNA of the CDR3 is TGTGCCAGTCGGATATCCGCGGGAGATACGCAGTATTTT.

The chain carries TRBV11-2 and TRBJ1-2, with D tentatively TRBD1 (5 bases). Germline V gene lookup returns CDR1 SGHAT and CDR2 FQNNGV. CDR3 size: 14 residues. Between the trimmed V and J ends, which lost 6 bases and 8 bases, there was a span of 19 bases. CDR3 DNA: TGTGCCAGCAGGACGACAGTTATGGGAGAGGGCTACACCTTC. This codes for CASRTTVMGEGYTF.

The chain is built from TRBV7-9 and TRBJ2-3; D might be TRBD2 (6 bases). The CDR3 loop spans 14 amino acids. The germline V and J ends were trimmed by 10 bases and 0 bases, with 14 bases remaining between them. Germline V lookup: CDR1 SEHNR, CDR2 FQNEAQ (reference sequence). The CDR3 loop is CATNPGLSTDTQYF. The DNA for the CDR3 is TGTGCCACAAATCCGGGACTCAGCACAGATACGCAGTATTTT.

This clone has a single count. The J gene is TRBJ1-4, the V gene TRBV7-2, with D perhaps TRBD1 (6 bases). The V and J ends lost 5 bases and 3 bases respectively, with 25 bases between them. The CDR3 is 19 residues long. Per germline, CDR1 SGHTA and CDR2 FQGNSA. CDR3 loop: CASSPHLWAGGDANEKLFF. For the CDR3, the DNA is TGTGCCAGCAGCCCCCACCTTTGGGCGGGGGGCGACGCTAATGAAAAACTGTTTTTT.

J is TRBJ2-7 and V is TRBV27; 10 nucleotides line up with TRBD2. The V segment lost 3 bases and the J segment 3 bases; nucleotides outside the gene matches: 11. The length of the CDR3 is 17 residues. Germline V gene lookup returns CDR1 MNHEY and CDR2 SMNVEV (reference sequence). CDR3 nucleotides: TGTGCCAGCAGTTTCGGGGGGCTAGCGGGAGTAGTCTACGAGCAGTACTTC. Its protein product is CASSFGGLAGVVYEQYF.

The V call is TRBV5-4, the J call TRBJ1-1; the D is unclear. CDR3 length equals 12 residues. Trimming took 2 bases from V and 5 from J, leaving 7 bases between them. Germline V gene lookup returns CDR1 SGHNT and CDR2 YYREEE (reference sequence). The CDR3 region has the DNA TGTGCCAGCAGCTTTAGTCGGACTGAAGCTTTCTTT. It specifies CASSFSRTEAFF.

The chain recombines TRBV28 with TRBJ1-2; possibly TRBD1 for D (5 bases). With 5 bases removed from V and 8 bases from J, the gap between germline ends came to 24 bases. The CDR3 is 16 amino acids. Germline CDR1 MDHEN, CDR2 SYDVKM. The DNA for the CDR3 is TGTGCCAGCAGTCTACACCGGGGGGGAGGCGCGGGCGGCTACACCTTC. Its translation is CASSLHRGGGAGGYTF.